The 5 T cell receptor beta chains below all came from one sample that was sequenced in a study of CD4+ T cells in melanoma. Clones were read by immunoSEQ multiplex PCR, and TCRdb kept only the in-frame ones, dropping some. The sample has about 50,000 clones, nearly 90% seen once. The sequenced sample consisted of peripheral blood. The receptors were sampled from a human donor with melanoma.

The V call is TRBV30, the J call TRBJ2-3; D call uncertain. CDR3 length equals 13 residues. The ends were cut back, 1 base at V and 6 bases at J, with 11 bases in the middle. The germline V gene encodes CDR1 GTSNPN and CDR2 SVGIG (reference sequence). DNA of the CDR3: TGTGCCTGGAGTGGCGGAGCACTGGATACGCAGTATTTT. Protein sequence: CAWSGGALDTQYF.

The chain recombines TRBV11-2 with TRBJ2-7, with D maybe TRBD1 (5 bases). This CDR3 comprises 15 residues. Trimming removed 1 base from V and 2 bases from J, with 12 bases in between. Germline V gives CDR1 SGHAT, CDR2 FQNNGV. The CDR3 loop is CASSLVAGQPYEQYF. Here the CDR3 DNA reads TGTGCCAGCAGCTTAGTAGCAGGACAACCCTACGAGCAGTACTTC.

The table lists this clone with a count of one. The CDR3 region is CASSLGHYNEQFF. In nucleotides, the CDR3 is TGCGCCAGCAGCTTAGGCCACTACAATGAGCAGTTCTTC. The chain employs TRBV5-1 and TRBJ2-1; D unclear. The V gene lost 2 bases and the J gene lost 3 bases, with 6 bases spanning the gap. The germline CDR1 and CDR2 sequences are SGHRS and YFSETQ. The CDR3 runs 13 residues.

This chain joins TRBV18 and TRBJ1-1, with D unclear. The V end was cut by 4 bases, the J end by 0 bases, with 6 bases between. The CDR3 extends over 13 amino acids. Germline lookup yields CDR1 KGHSH and CDR2 LQKENI. The CDR3 nucleotides are TGTGCCAGCTCACTTCAAATGAACACTGAAGCTTTCTTT. Translation: CASSLQMNTEAFF.

V gene TRBV7-2 combines with J gene TRBJ2-2; D remains ambiguous. Looked up from germline, CDR1 is SGHTA and CDR2 is FQGNSA. V was trimmed by 5 bases and J by 2 bases, leaving 12 bases between them. This CDR3 is 15 amino acids long. CDR3 sequence reads: CASSPRQTNTGELFF. The CDR3, as DNA: TGTGCCAGCAGCCCCCGGCAGACCAACACCGGGGAGCTGTTTTTT.